Each of the 28 T cell receptor beta chains below was sequenced from the same sample in a study of blood T cell repertoires in COVID-19 (dated by TCRdb to between 2020 and 2021). The library came from the immunoSEQ multiplex PCR assay. Entries here come from immuneACCESS through TCRdb and include only in-frame sequences with V and J called. Some clones fail to appear in such tables; in the studies checked, an unresolved V gene covers under half of the shortfall, and the cause of the remainder is unknown. Recorded for this sample are some 400,000 clones; more than 85% of them occurred a single time. Roughly 0.9% of the sample is in the top ten clones. The sample taken for sequencing was PBMCs or T cells enriched from blood (not recorded which). Receptors originate from a woman between 40 and 50 years old who had been exposed to COVID-19.

The chain has TRBV2 and TRBJ2-7; 12 nucleotides match TRBD2. V trimming: 8 bases; J trimming: 4 bases; junction bases outside the gene matches: 12. The CDR3 extends over 16 amino acids. Germline CDR1 and CDR2: SNHLY and FYNNEI. CDR3 protein: CASRYGLAGISYEQYF. CDR3 coding DNA: TGTGCCAGCCGCTACGGACTAGCGGGAATCTCTTACGAGCAGTACTTC.

In its sample, this clone was seen once. The genes are TRBV4-1 and TRBJ2-7, with a weak D call TRBD1 (6 bases). Germline CDR1 is MGHRA and CDR2 is YSYEKL. CDR3 length: 13 amino acids. The ends were cut back, 4 bases at V and 3 bases at J, with 10 bases in the middle. The DNA of the CDR3 is TGCGCCAGCAGCCGGACAGCCAGCTACGAGCAGTACTTC. It codes for CASSRTASYEQYF.

Here the CDR3 reads CASSVDGLAGVDEQFF. The CDR3, as DNA: TGTGCCAGCAGTGTGGATGGACTAGCGGGAGTCGATGAGCAGTTCTTC. The chain recombines TRBV6-4 with TRBJ2-1; TRBD2 matches at 13 bases. With V trimmed by 4 bases and J by 8 bases, 8 bases remained unmatched. CDR3 length: 16 residues. Per the germline V gene, CDR1 is MRHNA and CDR2 is SNTAGT.

This clone was found once. The chain is built from TRBV19 and TRBJ2-7, with TRBD2 identical over 7 bases. The germline V gene encodes CDR1 LNHDA and CDR2 SQIVND (reference sequence). CDR3 length equals 13 residues. V trimming: 8 bases; J trimming: 0 bases; junction bases outside the gene matches: 4. The CDR3 is CASQGGSSYEQYF. CDR3 nucleotides: TGTGCCAGTCAGGGCGGGAGCTCCTACGAGCAGTACTTC.

This clone was observed once. The chain employs TRBV27 and TRBJ1-1; no definite D call. V lost 2 bases to trimming and J lost 4 bases, with 11 bases between them. The CDR3 has 14 amino acids. Germline CDR1 reads MNHEY; CDR2 reads SMNVEV (reference sequence). Here the CDR3 reads CASSLAPRGTEAFF. CDR3 DNA sequence: TGTGCCAGCAGTTTAGCCCCACGGGGCACTGAAGCTTTCTTT.

This clone occurred once. The genes are TRBV3-1 (or the pseudogene TRBV3-2) and TRBJ1-1; D is uncertain. Germline CDR1 and CDR2: LGHDT and YNNKEL (reference sequence). Trimming stripped 2 bases from V and 1 base from J, with 8 bases between. The CDR3 totals 14 residues. The CDR3 coding sequence is TGTGCCAGCAGCCAACCCGCGGGGAACACTGAAGCTTTCTTT. Encoded protein: CASSQPAGNTEAFF.

The chain combines TRBV6-2 or TRBV6-3 with TRBJ2-7; TRBD1 aligns across 9 bases. The length of the CDR3 is 14 residues. V lost 2 bases to trimming and J lost 5 bases; unmatched junction nucleotides: 4. Germline CDR1 and CDR2: MNHEY and SVGEGT. CDR3 bases: TGTGCCAGCAGTTACCGCACAGGGGGCCACGAGCAGTACTTC. This translates into CASSYRTGGHEQYF.

The gene calls are TRBV7-3 and TRBJ2-2; maybe TRBD1 (6 bases). In germline, CDR1 is SGHTA, CDR2 FQGTGA. The CDR3 covers 16 residues. Between the trimmed V and J ends, which lost 0 bases and 4 bases, there was a span of 12 bases. Here the CDR3 DNA reads TGTGCCAGCAGCTTAACTGGGGGCACCACCACCGGGGAGCTGTTTTTT. Translated, it gives CASSLTGGTTTGELFF.

This rearrangement joins TRBV18 to TRBJ2-3, with 8 bases fitting TRBD2. Germline V lookup: CDR1 KGHSH, CDR2 LQKENI. The CDR3 loop spans 16 amino acids. The V segment lost 3 bases and the J segment 4 bases; nucleotides outside the gene matches: 9. CDR3 sequence reads: CASSPSRGGRADTQYF. CDR3 nucleotides: TGTGCCAGCTCACCTTCCCGGGGGGGCCGCGCAGATACGCAGTATTTT.

This clone was seen only a few times. V is TRBV2 and J is TRBJ1-2, with D perhaps matching TRBD1 (6 bases). The CDR3 totals 12 residues. Germline V gene lookup returns CDR1 SNHLY and CDR2 FYNNEI. The V gene lost 7 bases and the J gene lost 7 bases, with 13 bases spanning the gap. As DNA, the CDR3 is TGTGCCAGCATTACGGACAGAAGTGGCTACACCTTC. This translates into CASITDRSGYTF.

The V call is TRBV30, the J call TRBJ2-2; 9 bases agree with TRBD2. The CDR3 loop spans 15 amino acids. Germline-derived CDR1 and CDR2 are GTSNPN and SVGIG (reference sequence). The V and J ends lost 3 bases and 5 bases, in that order; junction bases with no gene match: 7. The CDR3 bases are TGTGCCTGGAGCCTCCTAGCGGGGAAAACCGGGGAGCTGTTTTTT. Residues: CAWSLLAGKTGELFF.

The J gene is TRBJ1-1, the V gene TRBV25-1, with 9 nucleotides matching TRBD1. Germline-derived CDR1 and CDR2 are MGHDK and SYGVNS. The CDR3 length is 15 residues. The junction had 9 bases not matched to a gene; V was cut back by 4 bases and J by 6 bases. The CDR3 sequence is CASSGPGQGLSEAFF. In DNA form, the CDR3 reads TGTGCCAGCAGTGGCCCTGGACAGGGGCTATCTGAAGCTTTCTTT.

V and J are TRBV27 and TRBJ2-3; D is unclear. Germline CDR1 reads MNHEY; CDR2 reads SMNVEV (reference sequence). Trimming left V 0 bases short and J 0 bases short, with 16 bases between. The CDR3 totals 18 residues. CDR3 sequence reads: CASSLSTHGKVSTDTQYF. The DNA for the CDR3 is TGTGCCAGCAGTTTATCGACTCATGGAAAGGTTAGCACAGATACGCAGTATTTT.

This chain links TRBV6-2 or TRBV6-3 with TRBJ1-1, with TRBD1 matching over 12 bases. Germline V gene lookup returns CDR1 MNHEY and CDR2 SVGEGT. V dropped 5 bases and J dropped 5; count of bases not matched to a gene: 6. The CDR3 runs 15 residues. CDR3 in DNA: TGTGCCAGCAGTCTCCGGGACAGGGGGCAGACTGAAGCTTTCTTT. As protein: CASSLRDRGQTEAFF.

The chain combines TRBV5-1 with TRBJ2-3; 9 bases fit TRBD1. CDR1 is SGHRS and CDR2 is YFSETQ in the germline V gene. The V gene end was trimmed by 2 bases and the J gene end by 2 bases; junction bases not matched to a gene: 6. This CDR3 is 16 amino acids long. The CDR3, as DNA: TGCGCCAGCAGCTTCCAGGGACAGGGCGCCACAGATACGCAGTATTTT. Translated, it gives CASSFQGQGATDTQYF.

This clone was observed once. The chain employs TRBV21-1 and TRBJ1-2; the table's D call TRBD1 went unverified against the DNA. TRBV21-1 is listed as a pseudogene. The CDR3 totals 15 residues. The CDR3 DNA reads as TGTGCCAGCAGCAAAGTCCCAGGGCTGCCTCATGGCTACACCTTC. Its translation: CASSKVPGLPHGYTF.

This chain uses TRBV2 with TRBJ1-2, with D hard to call. Trimming took 0 bases from V and 7 from J, leaving 6 bases between them. The germline V gene has CDR1 SNHLY and CDR2 FYNNEI. The length of the CDR3 is 12 residues. This chain's CDR3 is CASSEARAGYTF. CDR3 in DNA: TGTGCCAGCAGTGAAGCGAGGGCTGGCTACACCTTC. The complete variable domain, with remaining parts taken from reference TRBV2 and TRBJ1-2, reads EPEVTQTPSHQVTQMGQEVILRCVPISNHLYFYWYRQILGQKVEFLVSFYNNEISEKSEIFDDQFSVERPDGSNFTLKIRSTKLEDSAMYFCASSEARAGYTFGSGTRLTVV.

This clone appeared a single time. J is TRBJ2-2 and V is TRBV5-1, with 10 bases identical to TRBD1. Per the germline V gene, CDR1 is SGHRS and CDR2 is YFSETQ. After removal of 5 bases from V and 4 bases from J, the junction contained 8 bases not matched to a gene. This CDR3 comprises 16 residues. The CDR3 protein is CASSSDRGAITGELFF. CDR3 DNA sequence: TGCGCCAGCAGTTCGGACAGGGGGGCGATCACCGGGGAGCTGTTTTTT.

V is TRBV30 and J is TRBJ1-1, with D unclear. Per germline, CDR1 GTSNPN and CDR2 SVGIG (reference sequence). The CDR3 contains 14 residues. V lost 0 bases to trimming and J lost 0 bases, with 8 bases between them. The CDR3 DNA reads as TGTGCCTGGAGTGTAAATCTCCTGAACACTGAAGCTTTCTTT. Translating it yields CAWSVNLLNTEAFF. Variable domain in full (rest from reference TRBV30 and TRBJ1-1): SQTIHQWPATLVQPVGSPLSLECTVEGTSNPNLYWYRQAAGRGLQLLFYSVGIGQISSEVPQNLSASRPQDRQFILSSKKLLLSDSGFYLCAWSVNLLNTEAFFGQGTRLTVV.

The chain has TRBV19 and TRBJ2-7; TRBD1 agrees at 8 bases. V shed 6 bases and J 0 bases; nucleotides not matched to a gene: 4. This CDR3 is built from 14 residues. Per the germline V gene, CDR1 is LNHDA and CDR2 is SQIVND (reference sequence). This CDR3 reads CASRTRGHSYEQYF. The CDR3 nucleotides are TGTGCCAGTAGAACCAGGGGGCACTCCTACGAGCAGTACTTC.

This clone has only one observation. In DNA, the CDR3 is TGTGCCAGCAGTGAAAGTACAAACACTGAAGCTTTCTTT. It is translated as CASSESTNTEAFF. The J gene is TRBJ1-1, the V gene TRBV6-1, with D hard to call. The CDR3 covers 13 residues. Germline V gives CDR1 MNHNS, CDR2 SASEGT. V shed 2 bases and J shed 2 bases, with 6 bases lying between them.

This sequence joins TRBV30 and TRBJ2-5; 7 bases agree with TRBD2. The CDR3 totals 14 residues. Germline CDR1 GTSNPN, CDR2 SVGIG (reference sequence). With 0 bases clipped from V and 1 base from J, the junction kept 2 bases outside the gene matches. CDR3 protein: CAWSVGGSQETQYF. CDR3 DNA: TGTGCCTGGAGTGTAGGCGGGAGCCAAGAGACCCAGTACTTC.

The chain combines TRBV30 with TRBJ1-5; D gene uncertain. Germline V gives CDR1 GTSNPN, CDR2 SVGIG (reference sequence). CDR3 length: 13 amino acids. V was cut by 5 bases and J by 4 bases, with 12 bases left in between. The CDR3 coding sequence is TGTGCCTGGGGAGGACGGGGAAATCAGCCCCAGCATTTT. Translated: CAWGGRGNQPQHF.

The V call is TRBV1, the J call TRBJ2-2; the table's D gene call, TRBD2, was not cross checked with the DNA. TRBV1 is a pseudogene segment. The CDR3 consists of 12 residues. CDR3 nucleotide sequence: TGCACCAGCAGTGCTAGCGTACGGGAGCTGTTTTTT. Translation gives CTSSASVRELFF.

This chain uses TRBV7-3 with TRBJ2-1; 9 nucleotides align to TRBD2. J gave up 0 bases and V 5 bases, and 2 bases lay outside the gene matches. This CDR3 contains 15 residues. Germline assignment: CDR1 SGHTA and CDR2 FQGTGA. The CDR3 nucleotides are TGTGCCAGCAGCGATAGCGGGAGCTCCTACAATGAGCAGTTCTTC. Translated: CASSDSGSSYNEQFF.

V is TRBV25-1 and J is TRBJ1-2, with 8 bases identical to TRBD1. Germline V gene sequence: CDR1 MGHDK, CDR2 SYGVNS. This CDR3 has 14 amino acids. With 3 bases clipped from V and 8 bases from J, the junction kept 8 bases outside the gene matches. The CDR3 reads CASSDQDRVEGYTF. Written as DNA, the CDR3 is TGTGCCAGCAGTGACCAGGACAGGGTCGAGGGCTACACCTTC.

J is TRBJ1-1 and V is TRBV9, with 8 bases matching TRBD1. With V trimmed by 4 bases and J by 0 bases, 5 bases remained unmatched. The V gene's germline CDR1 is SGDLS and CDR2 YYNGEE. CDR3 length equals 15 residues. In DNA form, the CDR3 reads TGTGCCAGCAGCCGACAGGGGAACCTGAACACTGAAGCTTTCTTT. It yields the protein CASSRQGNLNTEAFF.

This clone is a singleton in its sample. DNA of the CDR3: TGTGCCAGCAGTGCCCTCCCCGGGACAGGGAGGTATGGCTACACCTTC. Amino acid sequence: CASSALPGTGRYGYTF. This chain joins TRBV27 and TRBJ1-2, with 9 bases lining up with TRBD1. CDR3 length: 16 residues. Per germline, CDR1 MNHEY and CDR2 SMNVEV (reference sequence). Germline trimming cut 5 bases from V and 5 bases from J; bases unmatched to any gene: 12.